One and the same sample provided the 26 T cell receptor beta chains below, sequenced in a study of blood T cell repertoires in COVID-19. Clones were read by immunoSEQ multiplex PCR, and TCRdb kept only the in-frame ones, dropping some. The sample records over 200,000 clones, 89% being singletons. What was sequenced was peripheral blood. Every receptor here comes from a man in his fifties or sixties who had recovered from COVID-19.

The CDR3 spells CASSLEGTAQETQYF. The CDR3 DNA is TGCGCCAGCAGCTTGGAGGGGACAGCTCAAGAGACCCAGTACTTC. This chain joins TRBV5-1 and TRBJ2-5, with 7 bases identical to TRBD1. V lost 0 bases, J lost 2 bases, and 4 bases stayed unmatched. Germline CDR1 and CDR2: SGHRS and YFSETQ. The CDR3 sequence is 15 residues long.

CDR3 sequence (DNA): TGTGCCAGCAGAGATCCGGGACAGGAGCAGTACTTC. Translation: CASRDPGQEQYF. The V call is TRBV6-5, the J call TRBJ2-7, with 7 positions matching TRBD1. Looked up from germline, CDR1 is MNHEY and CDR2 is SVGAGI. The CDR3 is 12 amino acids. V dropped 6 bases and J dropped 7; count of bases not matched to a gene: 6.

The J gene is TRBJ2-5, the V gene TRBV19; D might be TRBD1 (6 bases). Between the trimmed V and J ends, which lost 6 bases and 1 base, there was a span of 9 bases. Germline assignment: CDR1 LNHDA and CDR2 SQIVND (reference sequence). The CDR3 consists of 13 residues. For the CDR3, the DNA is TGTGCCAGTAGGAAGGACAGCCAAGAGACCCAGTACTTC. It codes for CASRKDSQETQYF.

The V gene is TRBV21-1, the J gene TRBJ2-7; the D call TRBD2 from the table was never checked on the DNA. TRBV21-1 constitutes a pseudogene. The CDR3 contains 18 residues. The DNA of the CDR3 is TGTGCCAGCAGCCCTCAACCCGCTGGGCAGGAGGGATCCTACGAGCAGTACTTC. Protein product: CASSPQPAGQEGSYEQYF.

The V gene is TRBV7-8, the J gene TRBJ2-2, with 11 positions matching TRBD1. J lost 5 bases, V lost 3 bases, and 2 bases had no gene match. Germline V gene lookup returns CDR1 SGHVS and CDR2 FQNEAQ. The CDR3 length is 15 residues. The CDR3, as DNA: TGTGCCAGCAGCTTGGACAGGGGGCTTACCGGGGAGCTGTTTTTT. Translating it yields CASSLDRGLTGELFF.

This clone was counted a few times. The genes are TRBV2 and TRBJ1-1, with 8 bases that match TRBD1. The V gene's germline CDR1 is SNHLY and CDR2 FYNNEI. Germline trimming cut 8 bases from V and 6 bases from J; bases unmatched to any gene: 8. CDR3 length equals 13 residues. The CDR3 loop reads CASLLIRGPEAFF. CDR3 nucleotides: TGTGCCAGCCTCCTCATCAGGGGGCCTGAAGCTTTCTTT.

This clone has just one count. The chain uses TRBV7-2 and TRBJ2-7; TRBD2 agrees at 10 bases. The CDR3 has 15 amino acids. With 1 base clipped from V and 3 bases from J, the junction kept 3 bases outside the gene matches. Germline values: CDR1 SGHTA, CDR2 FQGNSA. The CDR3 reads CASSLGLAGHYEQYF. The CDR3 DNA reads TGTGCCAGCAGCTTAGGACTAGCGGGCCACTACGAGCAGTACTTC.

The rearrangement joins TRBV7-2 to TRBJ1-2, with a possible D match to TRBD1 (5 bases). CDR3 length equals 15 residues. V was cut by 5 bases and J by 7 bases, with 20 bases left in between. CDR1 is SGHTA, CDR2 FQGNSA, per germline. CDR3 DNA sequence: TGTGCCAGCAGCCCCGAAGGGAGGGGAGGTGTTGGCTACACCTTC. This gives the protein CASSPEGRGGVGYTF. Full variable domain (rest looked up from reference TRBV7-2 and TRBJ1-2): GAGVSQSPSNKVTEKGKDVELRCDPISGHTALYWYRQSLGQGLEFLIYFQGNSAPDKSGLPSDRFSAERTGGSVSTLTIQRTQQEDSAVYLCASSPEGRGGVGYTFGSGTRLTVV.

The rearrangement links TRBV28 to TRBJ1-2, with a weak D call TRBD1 (6 bases). This CDR3 spans 14 amino acids. With 5 bases removed from V and 5 bases from J, the gap between germline ends came to 15 bases. The germline V gene has CDR1 MDHEN and CDR2 SYDVKM. The CDR3 loop reads CASSGHRAKYGYTF. CDR3 DNA sequence: TGTGCCAGCAGTGGTCACAGGGCAAAGTATGGCTACACCTTC.

The J gene is TRBJ2-7, the V gene TRBV11-3; 8 bases agree with TRBD1. Germline CDR1 and CDR2: SGHNT and YENEEA. The V gene end was trimmed by 5 bases and the J gene end by 6 bases; junction bases not matched to a gene: 9. The CDR3 has 14 residues. Here the CDR3 DNA reads TGTGCCAGCAGCACCCCAGACAGGGGCAGCGAGCAGTACTTC. Translation: CASSTPDRGSEQYF.

This chain connects TRBV29-1 to TRBJ2-5; D gene unclear. Germline assignment: CDR1 SQVTM and CDR2 ANQGSEA. The CDR3 runs to 13 residues. CDR3 nucleotides: TGCAGTCTGAGCTCGAGGATGCAAGAGACCCAGTACTTC. Protein sequence: CSLSSRMQETQYF.

The chain links TRBV3-1 (or the pseudogene TRBV3-2) to TRBJ2-7; no reliable D call. The V gene's germline CDR1 is LGHDT and CDR2 YNNKEL (reference sequence). CDR3 length equals 15 residues. The V end was cut by 1 base, the J end by 6 bases, with 16 bases between. CDR3 in amino acids: CASSQGSVRVGEQYF. CDR3 nucleotides: TGTGCCAGCAGCCAAGGGTCGGTCCGGGTAGGCGAGCAGTACTTC.

The chain is built from TRBV19 and TRBJ2-1; 11 bases map to TRBD1. The CDR3 has 17 amino acids. Germline CDR1 LNHDA, CDR2 SQIVND (reference sequence). V lost 1 base and J lost 8; bases outside the gene matches: 10. CDR3 bases: TGTGCCAGTAGTATAGCGAAAGGACAGGGGGCACAAGATGAGCAGTTCTTC. Residues: CASSIAKGQGAQDEQFF.

The chain uses TRBV10-3 and TRBJ2-7, with D perhaps TRBD2 (7 bases). This CDR3 is 12 amino acids long. Germline V gene sequence: CDR1 ENHRY, CDR2 SYGVKD. The V gene lost 6 bases and the J gene lost 7 bases, with 13 bases spanning the gap. The CDR3 DNA is TGTGCCATCAGGGGGGGGGCCTGGGAGCAGTACTTC. Encoded protein: CAIRGGAWEQYF.

This chain joins TRBV11-1 and TRBJ2-7; tentative D call: TRBD2 (6 bases). The CDR3 contains 15 residues. The germline gives CDR1 SGHAT, CDR2 FQDESV (reference sequence). Trimming removed 5 bases from V and 5 bases from J, with 19 bases in between. For the CDR3, the DNA is TGTGCCAGCAGCCCCCGGGAGCGGGCTCACAACGAGCAGTACTTC. This gives the protein CASSPRERAHNEQYF.

The gene calls are TRBV7-3 and TRBJ2-2, with TRBD2 as a possible D gene (5 bases). This CDR3 has 13 residues. CDR1 is SGHTA, CDR2 FQGTGA, per germline. V was cut by 5 bases and J by 6 bases, with 10 bases left in between. The CDR3 region has the DNA TGTGCCAGCAGCCGTACTAGTGCCGGGGAGCTGTTTTTT. This encodes CASSRTSAGELFF.

The chain uses TRBV9 and TRBJ2-2, with D possibly being TRBD2 (6 bases). Trimming removed 2 bases at V and 2 bases at J, with 13 bases between. Germline assignment: CDR1 SGDLS and CDR2 YYNGEE. The CDR3 is 16 amino acids. In nucleotides, the CDR3 is TGTGCCAGCAGCGTTATCGGGACTGATAACACCGGGGAGCTGTTTTTT. Its translation: CASSVIGTDNTGELFF.

This chain uses TRBV2 with TRBJ1-6, with a possible D match to TRBD1 (5 bases). The CDR3 totals 16 residues. V lost 4 bases and J lost 5, with 15 bases in between. CDR1 SNHLY and CDR2 FYNNEI come from the germline V gene. The CDR3 DNA sequence: TGTGCCAGCAGTGGAGACGGGGGGTTGAATAATTCACCCCTCCACTTT. Translated: CASSGDGGLNNSPLHF.

This chain links TRBV28 with TRBJ1-5; TRBD1 is a possible D gene (6 bases). Trimming took off 3 bases at V and 3 bases at J, with 12 bases between the two ends. This CDR3 region has 15 residues. Germline CDR1 reads MDHEN; CDR2 reads SYDVKM. The CDR3 nucleotides are TGTGCCAGCAGTTTCAATGACAGGCTCAATCAGCCCCAGCATTTT. Translating it yields CASSFNDRLNQPQHF.

The chain combines TRBV5-4 with TRBJ2-7; 8 nucleotides agree with TRBD1. The length of the CDR3 is 13 residues. Losses at the gene ends were 5 bases for V and 4 bases for J; bases not matched to a gene: 5. In germline, CDR1 is SGHNT, CDR2 YYREEE (reference sequence). CDR3 sequence: CASRDRGGYEQYF. The DNA for the CDR3 is TGTGCCAGCAGAGACAGGGGTGGGTACGAGCAGTACTTC.

The V call is TRBV10-3, the J call TRBJ2-3; 10 bases are shared with TRBD2. This CDR3 comprises 15 residues. V lost 0 bases and J lost 6; bases outside the gene matches: 3. Looked up from germline, CDR1 is ENHRY and CDR2 is SYGVKD. Written as DNA, the CDR3 is TGTGCCATCAGTGAGTCGAGCGGGAGGGGCGATACGCAGTATTTT. Protein: CAISESSGRGDTQYF.

This chain joins TRBV30 and TRBJ1-2; possibly TRBD1 for D (5 bases). Germline CDR1 GTSNPN, CDR2 SVGIG (reference sequence). CDR3 length: 14 residues. Trimming cost V 7 bases and J 8 bases, with 23 bases left between them. The CDR3 nucleotides are TGTGCCTTCCTGTCCGGGACTCCTTTGAGCGGCTACACCTTC. It translates to CAFLSGTPLSGYTF.

The chain combines TRBV7-9 with TRBJ1-2; D is unresolved. Trimming took 1 base from V and 8 from J, leaving 8 bases between them. The CDR3 sequence is 12 residues long. The germline V gene encodes CDR1 SEHNR and CDR2 FQNEAQ (reference sequence). CDR3 coding DNA: TGTGCCAGCAGCTTAGAAGCCAGGGGCTACACCTTC. It specifies CASSLEARGYTF.

V gene TRBV6-6 combines with J gene TRBJ2-7, with 7 bases matching TRBD1. Germline lookup yields CDR1 MNHNY and CDR2 SVGAGI (reference sequence). The CDR3 totals 14 residues. V dropped 5 bases and J dropped 9; count of bases not matched to a gene: 13. CDR3 region: CASSKDRDSLLQYF. CDR3 sequence (DNA): TGTGCCAGCAGTAAAGACAGGGATAGCCTTTTGCAGTACTTC.

The V gene is TRBV28, the J gene TRBJ1-1, with TRBD1 as a possible D gene (5 bases). Trimming shortened V by 3 bases and J by 5 bases, and 16 bases separated the two germline ends. Germline V gives CDR1 MDHEN, CDR2 SYDVKM. There are 15 residues in the CDR3. CDR3 in DNA: TGTGCCAGCAGTTTGCGGCAGGGAGGGATGACTGAAGCTTTCTTT. It codes for CASSLRQGGMTEAFF. Looking up the rest from reference TRBV28 and TRBJ1-1 gives the full variable domain: DVKVTQSSRYLVKRTGEKVFLECVQDMDHENMFWYRQDPGLGLRLIYFSYDVKMKEKGDIPEGYSVSREKKERFSLILESASTNQTSMYLCASSLRQGGMTEAFFGQGTRLTVV.

J is TRBJ1-1 and V is TRBV19, with 9 nucleotides matching TRBD1. J gave up 2 bases and V 6 bases, and 4 bases lay outside the gene matches. From germline, CDR1 is LNHDA and CDR2 SQIVND (reference sequence). The CDR3 length is 14 residues. CDR3 sequence: CASSPTGGNTEAFF. CDR3 bases: TGTGCCAGTAGCCCTACAGGGGGCAACACTGAAGCTTTCTTT. The complete variable domain, with remaining parts taken from reference TRBV19 and TRBJ1-1, reads DGGITQSPKYLFRKEGQNVTLSCEQNLNHDAMYWYRQDPGQGLRLIYYSQIVNDFQKGDIAEGYSVSREKKESFPLTVTSAQKNPTAFYLCASSPTGGNTEAFFGQGTRLTVV.